This note documents a single TCR beta chain sequence. Antigen: not known. This sample was included in a study of long-term antiretroviral therapy in people with HIV. In the study overall: The earliest samples came from an era when ART typically awaited falling CD4 counts.

Study conclusions and caveats: The repertoire was dominated at all time points by clones expanded before ART. On ART adherence, viral resistance or therapy changes, no data were available.

At survey level, the immunoSEQ assay was run in its v3.0 version. Only in-frame clones appear in the TCRdb table, and some are missing; sequencing was by immunoSEQ multiplex PCR. Among around 24,000 clones listed, 76% were seen once. Every donor contributed at least one pre-ART and at least two post-ART PBMC samples. The sample here was unsorted PBMCs, taken 0.5 years after starting antiretroviral therapy. This sequence originates from a woman in her thirties or forties with HIV.

In nucleotides, the CDR3 is TGTGCCAGCAGCTTAGCCCGGGTCGGGGAAAAACTGTTTTTT. Translating it yields CASSLARVGEKLFF. The chain joins TRBV11-2 to TRBJ1-4, with D unclear. The CDR3 consists of 14 residues. V was shortened by 1 base and J by 8 bases, with 11 bases between the two germline ends. Per germline, CDR1 SGHAT and CDR2 FQNNGV.